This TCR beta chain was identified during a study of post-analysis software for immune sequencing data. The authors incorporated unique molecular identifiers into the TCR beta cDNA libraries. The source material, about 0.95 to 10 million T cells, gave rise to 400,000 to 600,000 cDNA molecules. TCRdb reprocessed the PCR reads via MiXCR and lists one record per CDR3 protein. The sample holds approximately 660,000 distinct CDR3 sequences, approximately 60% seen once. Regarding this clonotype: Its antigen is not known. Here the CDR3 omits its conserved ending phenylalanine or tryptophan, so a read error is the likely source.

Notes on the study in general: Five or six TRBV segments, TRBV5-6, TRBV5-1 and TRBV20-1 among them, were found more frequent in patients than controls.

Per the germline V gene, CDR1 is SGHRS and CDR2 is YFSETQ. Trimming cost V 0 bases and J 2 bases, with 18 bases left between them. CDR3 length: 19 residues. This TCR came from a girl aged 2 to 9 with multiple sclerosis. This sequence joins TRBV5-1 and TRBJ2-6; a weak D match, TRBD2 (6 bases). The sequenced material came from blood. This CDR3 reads CASSLAQGGKLAGANVLTC. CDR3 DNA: TGCGCCAGCAGCTTGGCCCAAGGAGGGAAGCTGGCTGGGGCCAACGTCCTGACTTGC.